Below, 20 T cell receptor beta chains from the same sample are listed, as sequenced in a study of blood T cell repertoires in COVID-19. Some clones are missing from TCRdb's copy, which holds only in-frame ones; the method was immunoSEQ multiplex PCR. The sample holds 40,000 to 65,000 clones, more than 60% seen once. Source material: peripheral blood. These receptor sequences come from a human donor with active or convalescent COVID-19. The donor label of this sample is uncertain.

The chain joins TRBV7-9 to TRBJ1-4; 11 bases match TRBD1. The trim removed 1 base at V and 7 bases at J, leaving 2 bases unmatched. The CDR3 covers 15 residues. The germline V gene encodes CDR1 SEHNR and CDR2 FQNEAQ (reference sequence). The CDR3 sequence is CASSLGGTGGEKLFF. The CDR3 DNA sequence: TGTGCCAGCAGCTTAGGGGGGACAGGGGGTGAAAAACTGTTTTTT.

The V gene is TRBV6-5, the J gene TRBJ1-1; D is perhaps TRBD1 (5 bases). The CDR3 consists of 14 residues. Germline CDR1 and CDR2: MNHEY and SVGAGI. V shed 6 bases and J shed 3 bases, with 14 bases lying between them. The CDR3 here is CASRTPTGDTEAFF. In nucleotides, the CDR3 is TGTGCCAGCAGGACGCCGACGGGGGACACTGAAGCTTTCTTT.

The chain links TRBV19 to TRBJ2-7; TRBD1 matches 7 bases. Germline CDR1 LNHDA, CDR2 SQIVND (reference sequence). This CDR3 comprises 14 residues. J lost 3 bases, V lost 3 bases, and 5 bases had no gene match. CDR3 bases: TGTGCCAGTAGTATGGGACAGCTCTTCTACGAGCAGTACTTC. Amino acids: CASSMGQLFYEQYF.

This rearrangement joins TRBV4-2 to TRBJ2-3, with 10 nucleotides matching TRBD2. The CDR3 totals 16 residues. Germline V gene data show CDR1 as LGHNA and CDR2 as YNFKEQ. V gave up 4 bases and J gave up 1 base; unmatched junction bases: 5. CDR3 region: CASSLQAGGGTDTQYF. The CDR3 DNA reads TGTGCCAGCAGCCTCCAAGCGGGGGGGGGCACAGATACGCAGTATTTT.

J is TRBJ2-1 and V is TRBV9, with TRBD2 matching 10 bases. CDR1 and CDR2 (germline): SGDLS, YYNGEE. The ends lost 2 bases at V and 7 bases at J; junction bases unmatched: 6. The CDR3 has 15 amino acids. CDR3 DNA: TGTGCCAGCAGCGTGGGCCTAGCGGGGGCAAATGAGCAGTTCTTC. Translation gives CASSVGLAGANEQFF.

This clone was found once. For the CDR3, the DNA is TGTGCCAGCACTGGAGGTAATTCACCCCTCCACTTT. It is translated as CASTGGNSPLHF. This chain uses TRBV25-1 with TRBJ1-6; D ambiguous. V dropped 7 bases and J dropped 6 bases, with 7 bases sitting between them. CDR1 and CDR2 from the germline V gene are MGHDK and SYGVNS. There are 12 residues in the CDR3.

This clone has a handful of counts. The chain combines TRBV7-2 with TRBJ1-5, with TRBD1 as a possible D gene (5 bases). This CDR3 is 14 amino acids long. Germline CDR1 reads SGHTA; CDR2 reads FQGNSA. Trimming pared 1 base from V and 6 bases from J, leaving 10 bases between. CDR3 DNA sequence: TGTGCCAGCAGCTTAGGGGGGGTCAGTCAGCCCCAGCATTTT. This encodes CASSLGGVSQPQHF.

The V gene is TRBV19, the J gene TRBJ1-2; TRBD1 matches at 8 bases. After removal of 9 bases from V and 4 bases from J, the junction contained 4 bases not matched to a gene. The CDR3 covers 12 residues. The V gene's germline CDR1 is LNHDA and CDR2 SQIVND (reference sequence). CDR3 sequence: CASYDRGYGYTF. In DNA form, the CDR3 reads TGTGCCAGCTATGACAGGGGCTATGGCTACACCTTC.

The chain links TRBV5-4 to TRBJ2-3; D remains unclear. This CDR3 has 15 amino acids. Looked up from germline, CDR1 is SGHNT and CDR2 is YYREEE (reference sequence). V lost 4 bases and J 0 bases, leaving 12 bases between the germline ends. CDR3 bases: TGTGCCAGCAGCCTCGAGGCCCGGAGCACAGATACGCAGTATTTT. As protein: CASSLEARSTDTQYF.

V usage is TRBV7-8 and J usage is TRBJ2-5; D possibly corresponds to TRBD2 (6 bases). V was pared by 11 bases and J by 2 bases, with 21 bases between. Germline-derived CDR1 and CDR2 are SGHVS and FQNEAQ. The CDR3 runs to 15 residues. This CDR3 is CACQFEAGYQETQYF. The DNA for the CDR3 is TGTGCCTGTCAGTTCGAGGCGGGGTATCAAGAGACCCAGTACTTC.

The rearrangement links TRBV2 to TRBJ2-2; unclear D gene. The CDR3 has 14 residues. V dropped 4 bases and J dropped 1 base, with 7 bases sitting between them. CDR1 is SNHLY and CDR2 is FYNNEI in the germline V gene. This CDR3 is CASSAPKNTGELFF. In DNA form, the CDR3 reads TGTGCCAGCAGTGCCCCCAAGAACACCGGGGAGCTGTTTTTT.

V usage is TRBV15 and J usage is TRBJ1-1, with D uncertain. Germline V CDR1 and CDR2: LNHNV, YYDKDF (reference sequence). The V end was cut by 4 bases, the J end by 5 bases, with 8 bases between. CDR3 length equals 12 residues. Here the CDR3 reads CATSNGGTEAFF. The CDR3, as DNA: TGTGCCACCAGCAATGGAGGGACTGAAGCTTTCTTT.

This rearrangement joins TRBV29-1 to TRBJ2-7; 8 bases match TRBD1. Germline V gene sequence: CDR1 SQVTM, CDR2 ANQGSEA. The CDR3 has 13 amino acids. V gave up 5 bases and J gave up 6 bases; unmatched junction bases: 9. CDR3 in amino acids: CSVLVTGAGEQYF. The CDR3 bases are TGCAGCGTTCTTGTGACAGGGGCAGGCGAGCAGTACTTC.

The chain couples TRBV7-9 to TRBJ1-5; D perhaps matches TRBD1 (5 bases). The length of the CDR3 is 17 residues. Germline V lookup: CDR1 SEHNR, CDR2 FQNEAQ (reference sequence). Trimming removed 4 bases at V and 0 bases at J, with 16 bases between. CDR3 amino acids: CASSSGVGGDSNQPQHF. The CDR3 DNA sequence: TGTGCCAGCAGCTCTGGGGTGGGGGGAGATAGCAATCAGCCCCAGCATTTT.

The J gene is TRBJ2-2, the V gene TRBV5-1; D is possibly TRBD1 (6 bases). The CDR3 contains 15 residues. The germline gives CDR1 SGHRS, CDR2 YFSETQ. Trimming shortened V by 0 bases and J by 11 bases, and 17 bases separated the two germline ends. CDR3 DNA: TGCGCCAGCAGCTTGGCCTCAGGGGACCTCGGAGAGCTGTTTTTT. This encodes CASSLASGDLGELFF.

The V call is TRBV20-1, the J call TRBJ1-5; the D gene is possibly TRBD1 (5 bases). This CDR3 comprises 14 residues. The germline CDR1 and CDR2 sequences are DFQATT and SNEGSKA (reference sequence). The ends were cut back, 3 bases at V and 2 bases at J, with 11 bases in the middle. Written as DNA, the CDR3 is TGCAGTGCTAGTTGGGGGGGAGGCAATCAGCCCCAGCATTTT. This translates into CSASWGGGNQPQHF.

The chain uses TRBV20-1 and TRBJ2-5; D is unresolved. Germline lookup yields CDR1 DFQATT and CDR2 SNEGSKA (reference sequence). The ends were cut back, 3 bases at V and 0 bases at J, with 8 bases in the middle. The length of the CDR3 is 13 residues. The CDR3 is CSASLADQETQYF. The CDR3 nucleotides are TGCAGTGCTAGTTTGGCGGACCAAGAGACCCAGTACTTC.

The chain combines TRBV21-1 with TRBJ1-4; the D segment call TRBD1 is taken from the table without a DNA check. TRBV21-1 has pseudogene status. CDR3 length: 20 residues. CDR3 sequence: CASSGCERGLRVYGNEKLFF. CDR3 in DNA: TGTGCCAGCAGCGGTTGCGAGAGGGGGCTAAGGGTATATGGGAATGAAAAACTGTTTTTT.

This clone has only a few counts. The rearrangement links TRBV25-1 to TRBJ2-7, with D maybe TRBD1 (5 bases). Trimming shortened V by 1 base and J by 5 bases, and 15 bases separated the two germline ends. Germline CDR1 and CDR2: MGHDK and SYGVNS. CDR3 length equals 15 residues. The CDR3 region is CASSEFFVREHEQYF. The CDR3 nucleotides read TGTGCCAGCAGTGAATTCTTTGTCAGGGAACACGAGCAGTACTTC.

The rearrangement uses TRBV5-1 and TRBJ2-7; TRBD1 agrees at 7 bases. CDR3 length: 14 amino acids. Germline values: CDR1 SGHRS, CDR2 YFSETQ. Trimming removed 4 bases from V and 1 base from J; junction bases left unmatched: 5. The CDR3 DNA follows: TGCGCCAGCAGCCGGGACAGCCATTCCTACGAGCAGTACTTC. Amino acid sequence: CASSRDSHSYEQYF.